The clone carrying this T cell receptor (beta chain) was seen more than once but under ten times. Its matching antigen is unknown. This specimen comes from a study of T cells in localized non-small cell lung cancer. Overall study results and limits: There were a median roughly 54 of the top 100 tumor clones appearing in adjacent lung.

CDR3 length equals 15 residues. V gave up 5 bases and J gave up 4 bases, with 15 bases separating them. The V gene's germline CDR1 is LNHDA and CDR2 SQIVND (reference sequence). Generated by immunoSEQ multiplex PCR, the TCRdb table keeps only in-frame clones and is missing some. Of fewer than 90,000 clones listed, approximately 84% are singletons. This clonotype was sampled from a man between 35 and 75 years old with stage I lung adenocarcinoma. The sample consisted of peripheral blood, taken before any cancer treatment. The J gene is TRBJ1-5, the V gene TRBV19; no clear D gene. The CDR3 DNA is TGTGCCAGTAGTGACCTTTCTCGGCGTAATCAGCCCCAGCATTTT. Encoded protein: CASSDLSRRNQPQHF.